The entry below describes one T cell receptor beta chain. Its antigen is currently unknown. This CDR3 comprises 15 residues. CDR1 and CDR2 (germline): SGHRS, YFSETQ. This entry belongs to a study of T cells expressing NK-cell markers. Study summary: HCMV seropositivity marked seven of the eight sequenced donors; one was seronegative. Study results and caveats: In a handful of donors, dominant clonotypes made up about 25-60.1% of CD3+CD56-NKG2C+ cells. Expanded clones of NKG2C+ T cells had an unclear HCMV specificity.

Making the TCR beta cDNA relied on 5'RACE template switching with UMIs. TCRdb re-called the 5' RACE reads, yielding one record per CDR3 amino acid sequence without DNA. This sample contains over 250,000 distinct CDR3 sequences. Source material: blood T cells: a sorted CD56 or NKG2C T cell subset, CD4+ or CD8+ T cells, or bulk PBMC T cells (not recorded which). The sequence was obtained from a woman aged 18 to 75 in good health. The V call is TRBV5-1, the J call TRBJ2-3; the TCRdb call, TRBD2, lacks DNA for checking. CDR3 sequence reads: CASSWRTSNTDTQYF.